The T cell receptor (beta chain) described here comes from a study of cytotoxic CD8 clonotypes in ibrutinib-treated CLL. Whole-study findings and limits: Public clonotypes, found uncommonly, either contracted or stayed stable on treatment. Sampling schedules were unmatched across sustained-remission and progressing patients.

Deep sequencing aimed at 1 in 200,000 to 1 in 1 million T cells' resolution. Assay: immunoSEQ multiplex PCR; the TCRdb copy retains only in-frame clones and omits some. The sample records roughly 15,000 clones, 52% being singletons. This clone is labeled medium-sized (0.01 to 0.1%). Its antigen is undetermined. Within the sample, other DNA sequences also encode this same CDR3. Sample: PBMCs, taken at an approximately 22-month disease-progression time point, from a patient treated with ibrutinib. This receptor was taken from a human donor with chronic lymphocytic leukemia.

CDR3 region: CASTKDRGRSYEQYF. As DNA, the CDR3 is TGTGCCAGCACCAAGGACAGGGGGCGGTCCTACGAGCAGTACTTC. The J gene is TRBJ2-7, the V gene TRBV2; 11 bases agree with TRBD1. Looked up from germline, CDR1 is SNHLY and CDR2 is FYNNEI. CDR3 length: 15 amino acids. V lost 7 bases and J lost 1; bases outside the gene matches: 6.